Listed below are T cell receptor beta chains from one sample, sequenced in a study of cytomegalovirus exposure and HLA in healthy donors. Sequencing was performed with immunoSEQ multiplex PCR; in TCRdb, only in-frame clones are kept and a portion is missing. The sample comprises approximately 70,000 clones, roughly 67% of which are singletons, and less than 9% rests with the top ten. The specimen sequenced was PBMCs. Source of these receptors: a man aged 40-49 years in good health and CMV-seropositive. The conserved cysteine and the conserved F or W are not part of the CDR3 here.

>TRBV9|TRBJ1-2
ASHPTPKTGGVGYT
>TRBV29-1|TRBJ2-3
SVGLESADTQY
>TRBV5-1|TRBJ2-1
ASSLSGGRYNEQF
>TRBV7-3|TRBJ2-6
ASSGGQPSGANVLT
>TRBV7-8|TRBJ2-7
ASSLALRSEQY
>TRBV5-6|TRBJ1-2
ASSPPLSRSDGYT
>TRBV27|TRBJ2-7
ASSLRVSYEQY
>TRBV6-5|TRBJ2-1
ASSNSGSYNEQF
>TRBV11-1|TRBJ1-2
ASSSDRSYGYT
>TRBV6-5|TRBJ1-1
ATALLIGRGTEAF
>TRBV6-1|TRBJ2-4
ASSAPSGGAFSNIQY
>TRBV5-1|TRBJ2-2
ASGRQGIPNTGELF
>TRBV6-1|TRBJ1-1
ASSEVSRVRTEAF
>TRBV5-1|TRBJ2-3
ASSLGRGASTDTQY
>TRBV6-6|TRBJ2-3
ASKPLMGGGPDTQY
>TRBV19|TRBJ1-6
ASSIRARENSPLH
>TRBV5-1|TRBJ2-1
ASSRARFGSGGATGESYNEQF
>TRBV7-3|TRBJ2-3
ASSLTPSGGFTDTQY